The clone carrying this T cell receptor beta chain was seen a handful of times. Germline CDR1 reads SGHNT; CDR2 reads YYREEE (reference sequence). Trimming took 0 bases from V and 4 from J, leaving 9 bases between them. This CDR3 comprises 14 residues. TCRbeta library preparation incorporated unique molecular identifiers. TCRdb fed the PCR reads into MiXCR, producing one record per CDR3 protein. This table holds some 87,000 distinct CDR3 sequences, roughly 15% found once. The data were taken from a study of T-cell reconstitution after alpha-beta-depleted transplantation in children. The specimen was PBMCs, mostly from graft donor cells, collected 180 days after TCRalphabeta/CD19-depleted stem cell transplant. The source is a male patient aged 2 to 9 who had a stem cell transplant for acute lymphoblastic leukemia, so the T cells may come from the graft donor. The V and J genes are TRBV5-4 and TRBJ2-3; the D gene is possibly TRBD1 (5 bases). The CDR3 DNA sequence: TGTGCCAGCAGCTTGGACAGGTGGGCAGATACGCAGTATTTT. The encoded protein is CASSLDRWADTQYF.